This TCR beta chain originates from a study of identical twins. General study points: Out-of-frame sharing of TCR alpha in monozygotic twins was underestimated by models. Without tracking the same donors, conclusions rested on cross-sectional statistical analysis.

This clonotype was detected ten times or more. Its antigen is as yet unknown. In TCRdb, the 5' RACE reads were re-called with MiXCR into one record per CDR3 protein. The sample shows around 100,000 distinct CDR3 sequences, 4.5% to 6.5% of them seen only once. The clonotype comes from a woman between 50 and 59 years old in good health. Material: memory T cells sorted from blood.

CDR3 sequence reads: CASSQDSGGYEQYF. The CDR3 DNA sequence: TGCGCCAGCAGCCAAGATTCAGGGGGCTACGAGCAGTACTTC. This chain joins TRBV4-1 and TRBJ2-7; TRBD1 matches 7 bases. The V gene end was trimmed by 0 bases and the J gene end by 3 bases; junction bases not matched to a gene: 2. The length of the CDR3 is 14 residues. Germline CDR1 reads MGHRA; CDR2 reads YSYEKL.